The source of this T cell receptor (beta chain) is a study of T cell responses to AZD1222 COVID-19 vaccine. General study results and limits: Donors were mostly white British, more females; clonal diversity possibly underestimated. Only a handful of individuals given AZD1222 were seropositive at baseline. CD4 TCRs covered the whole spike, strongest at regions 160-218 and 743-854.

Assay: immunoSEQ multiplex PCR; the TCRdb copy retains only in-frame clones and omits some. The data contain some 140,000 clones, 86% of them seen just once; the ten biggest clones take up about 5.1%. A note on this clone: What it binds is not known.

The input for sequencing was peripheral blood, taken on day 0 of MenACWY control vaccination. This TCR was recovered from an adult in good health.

Written as DNA, the CDR3 is TGCGCCAGCAGCTTGGGACTAGCGGGGGGAGCAGATACGCAGTATTTT. Translating it yields CASSLGLAGGADTQYF. V usage is TRBV5-1 and J usage is TRBJ2-3, with 13 bases fitting TRBD2. The ends lost 0 bases at V and 4 bases at J; junction bases unmatched: 2. Germline assignment: CDR1 SGHRS and CDR2 YFSETQ. The CDR3 contains 16 residues.